The clone carrying this TCR beta chain was seen once. The sample originates from a study of shared T cell receptors in the human thymus. Repertoires were generated with immunoSEQ multiplex PCR, while TCRdb's copy carries only in-frame clones and drops some. The sample lists approximately 760,000 clones, approximately 85% occurring once. The CDR3 is made up of 18 amino acids. Looked up from germline, CDR1 is LNHNV and CDR2 is YYDKDF (reference sequence). After removal of 2 bases from V and 7 bases from J, the junction contained 11 bases not matched to a gene. The same specimen was also included in a second study, on human thymus T cells. That work states: Thymus was obtained from resections taken during corrective heart surgery.

The sequence derives from a girl less than two years old with a congenital heart defect. J is TRBJ1-6 and V is TRBV15; 10 nucleotides line up with TRBD1. The sample consisted of thymocytes. In DNA form, the CDR3 reads TGTGCCACCAGCAGATCCGCCACAGGGGACAGGGGCAATTCACCCCTCCACTTT. Translating gives CATSRSATGDRGNSPLHF.